The entry that follows covers one TCR beta chain sequence. Its specificity is unknown. The time point here: pretreatment peripheral blood. This entry belongs to a study of PD-L1 blockade in urothelial cancer. Study as a whole: Among blood samples, the median T cell count was about 130,000. Study results and limitations: It was durable-benefit patients whose tumor-associated blood clones expanded more at 3 weeks. TCR clonality was measured in pretreatment peripheral blood. Clonality below the median predicted better survival.

TCRdb's copy holds only in-frame clones and misses some; the assay was immunoSEQ multiplex PCR. The table has tens of thousands of clones, 80% to 85% seen once. The CDR3 runs 14 residues. Germline V gene data show CDR1 as LNHDA and CDR2 as SQIVND (reference sequence). The V and J ends lost 1 base and 6 bases respectively, with 12 bases between them. V is TRBV19 and J is TRBJ1-1; D is unresolved. This receptor was identified in a man in his sixties with urothelial cancer. The specimen was PBMCs, collected around atezolizumab (anti-PD-L1) treatment. In DNA, the CDR3 is TGTGCCAGTAGTATAGGGGCCACGGTGGCTGAAGCTTTCTTT. The encoded protein is CASSIGATVAEAFF.